This T cell receptor (beta chain) was recovered during a study of neurological immune-mediated disorders. The study's findings and limits: Whereas HTLV-1-associated myelopathy showed the most TCR clonal expansion, multiple sclerosis showed the least, with levels below those of healthy controls. A possible signature appeared as one related-CDR3 cluster, in which phylogenetic grouping placed the repertoires of 18 of 34 multiple sclerosis patients.

PBMCs stored at -80 C, numbering 2 million, were the origin of the unsorted libraries. CDR1 SGHKS and CDR2 YYEKEE come from the germline V gene (reference sequence). V was clipped by 2 bases and J by 7 bases, with 10 bases between them. CDR3 length: 13 residues. Only a few counts were recorded for this clonotype. What it binds is not known. With 10-nucleotide random UMIs, 5'RACE was used to make the cDNA. MiXCR, applied by TCRdb to the 5' RACE reads, yields one record per CDR3 protein. Of under 80,000 distinct CDR3 sequences in the sample, about 4.2% were seen once. Sequencing input: PBMCs. The gene calls are TRBV5-5 and TRBJ2-1, with no clear D. The origin of this receptor is a man aged 25 to 45 with multiple sclerosis. CDR3 sequence: CASSLWGQNEQFF. The CDR3 coding sequence is TGTGCCAGCAGCTTATGGGGTCAGAATGAGCAGTTCTTC. Full variable domain (remainder filled in from reference TRBV5-5 and TRBJ2-1): DAGVTQSPTHLIKTRGQQVTLRCSPISGHKSVSWYQQVLGQGPQFIFQYYEKEERGRGNFPDRFSARQFPNYSSELNVNALLLGDSALYLCASSLWGQNEQFFGPGTRLTVL.